The source of this T cell receptor beta chain is a study of siplizumab effects on memory and regulatory T cells. The CDR3 spans 13 residues. V dropped 6 bases and J dropped 1 base, with 9 bases sitting between them. Looked up from germline, CDR1 is MNHEY and CDR2 is SVGAGI. TCR templates numbering some 10^5 were assayed per sample. Using immunoSEQ multiplex PCR, the repertoire was profiled, and TCRdb retains in-frame clones only, with some absent. The sample contains 110,000 or so clones, about 90% of which appear only once. Points from the study as a whole: Roughly 75-95% of proliferating CD4+ or CD8+ clones lacked a naive or memory phenotype that could be assigned. In unstimulated cells, naive T cells appeared more diverse than memory T cells and seemed major alloresponse contributors. Sequences below about 10^-5 frequency were poorly captured. As a result, only a minor fraction of alloreactive clones mapped to unstimulated subsets.

This clone was recorded once. The antigen is undetermined. Sequencing input: Tregs sorted from blood. The chain joins TRBV6-5 to TRBJ1-1, with D uncertain. The source of this sequence is a human donor in good health. In nucleotides, the CDR3 is TGTGCCAGCAGGACCCATAGGAACACTGAAGCTTTCTTT. As protein: CASRTHRNTEAFF.